A single sample gave rise to the 21 T cell receptor beta chains below, sequenced in a study of T cell changes during pregnancy in multiple sclerosis. The protocol was immunoSEQ multiplex PCR, while the TCRdb copy is restricted to in-frame clones and leaves out a portion. This sample yields tens of thousands of clones, of which approximately 94% are seen a single time; approximately 0.61% belongs to the top ten. Sample: CD4+ T cells from peripheral blood mononuclear cells, taken in the third trimester of pregnancy. These TCRs come from a female donor with multiple sclerosis, enrolled in a pregnancy study.

The V gene is TRBV9, the J gene TRBJ2-3; D is perhaps TRBD2 (5 bases). This CDR3 spans 16 amino acids. In germline, CDR1 is SGDLS, CDR2 YYNGEE. Trimming stripped 5 bases from V and 0 bases from J, with 16 bases between. The CDR3 bases are TGTGCCAGCAGGGATCTACTAGACCCTAGCACAGATACGCAGTATTTT. This codes for CASRDLLDPSTDTQYF. Supplemented by reference TRBV9 and TRBJ2-3, the full variable domain reads DSGVTQTPKHLITATGQRVTLRCSPRSGDLSVYWYQQSLDQGLQFLIQYYNGEERAKGNILERFSAQQFPDLHSELNLSSLELGDSALYFCASRDLLDPSTDTQYFGPGTRLTVL.

The chain recombines TRBV15 with TRBJ2-7, with 8 bases lining up with TRBD2. The germline V gene encodes CDR1 LNHNV and CDR2 YYDKDF (reference sequence). Trimming at V came to 3 bases and at J to 7 bases, leaving 14 bases not matched to a gene. The CDR3 is 16 residues long. The CDR3 nucleotides are TGTGCCACCAGCAGGGGCCCCGGGACTAGTCCTTTGGAGCAGTACTTC. This encodes CATSRGPGTSPLEQYF.

This sequence joins TRBV9 and TRBJ1-4, with TRBD1 matching 12 bases. V was clipped by 4 bases and J by 8 bases; unmatched bases: 6. The CDR3 totals 15 residues. Germline V lookup: CDR1 SGDLS, CDR2 YYNGEE. The CDR3 coding sequence is TGTGCCAGCAGCTCCGGGGACAGGGGGCTGGAAAAACTGTTTTTT. Translated, it gives CASSSGDRGLEKLFF. Complete variable domain (other parts from reference TRBV9 and TRBJ1-4): DSGVTQTPKHLITATGQRVTLRCSPRSGDLSVYWYQQSLDQGLQFLIQYYNGEERAKGNILERFSAQQFPDLHSELNLSSLELGDSALYFCASSSGDRGLEKLFFGSGTQLSVL.

The chain recombines TRBV6-1 with TRBJ1-2, with 7 positions matching TRBD1. The germline V gene has CDR1 MNHNS and CDR2 SASEGT. This CDR3 contains 14 residues. Trimming removed 2 bases from V and 8 bases from J; junction bases left unmatched: 8. The CDR3 sequence: CASSESLGQRGYTF. The CDR3 nucleotides are TGTGCCAGCAGTGAATCTTTGGGACAGCGCGGCTACACCTTC.

The V and J genes are TRBV6-5 and TRBJ2-5; 7 bases are shared with TRBD2. CDR3 length: 15 amino acids. J lost 2 bases, V lost 7 bases, and 10 bases had no gene match. Looked up from germline, CDR1 is MNHEY and CDR2 is SVGAGI. The chain's CDR3 is CASTDTLAVQETQYF. CDR3 in DNA: TGTGCCAGCACTGACACGCTAGCGGTTCAAGAGACCCAGTACTTC.

V gene TRBV7-9 combines with J gene TRBJ2-7; TRBD2 might be the D (6 bases). V was clipped by 4 bases and J by 3 bases, with 13 bases between them. The CDR3 is 14 amino acids. The V gene's germline CDR1 is SEHNR and CDR2 FQNEAQ (reference sequence). CDR3 amino acids: CASSSYSGIYEQYF. In nucleotides, the CDR3 is TGTGCCAGCAGCTCCTATAGCGGTATCTACGAGCAGTACTTC.

The sample holds one count of this clone. CDR3 sequence: CASSQRGGGDTQYF. CDR3 in DNA: TGCGCCAGCAGCCAACGGGGGGGCGGAGATACGCAGTATTTT. The V gene is TRBV4-3, the J gene TRBJ2-3; TRBD2 matches 8 bases. V shed 2 bases and J 5 bases; nucleotides not matched to a gene: 3. Per germline, CDR1 LGHNA and CDR2 YSLEER. The CDR3 consists of 14 residues.

Only a few counts were recorded for this clone. The rearrangement joins TRBV15 to TRBJ2-7, with D possibly TRBD1 on 6 matching bases. CDR3 length: 14 residues. Germline V CDR1 and CDR2: LNHNV, YYDKDF (reference sequence). V lost 6 bases and J 0 bases, leaving 12 bases between the germline ends. CDR3 residues: CATRRTGSSYEQYF. DNA for the CDR3: TGTGCCACCAGACGAACAGGGAGCTCCTACGAGCAGTACTTC.

The chain carries TRBV28 and TRBJ1-5; D possibly corresponds to TRBD1 (6 bases). Germline V gene sequence: CDR1 MDHEN, CDR2 SYDVKM. CDR3 length: 15 amino acids. Trimming shortened V by 3 bases and J by 0 bases, and 9 bases separated the two germline ends. The CDR3 DNA reads TGTGCCAGCAGTTTGGGGGGGCATAGCAATCAGCCCCAGCATTTT. This encodes CASSLGGHSNQPQHF.

The chain uses TRBV6-6 and TRBJ1-2; D may be TRBD1 (5 bases). The germline V gene has CDR1 MNHNY and CDR2 SVGAGI (reference sequence). The CDR3 consists of 13 residues. Trimming took off 5 bases at V and 2 bases at J, with 9 bases between the two ends. CDR3 sequence reads: CASSPGSNYGYTF. CDR3 in DNA: TGTGCCAGCAGTCCAGGGTCCAACTATGGCTACACCTTC.

This rearrangement joins TRBV6-1 to TRBJ1-5; D is possibly TRBD1 (6 bases). CDR1 and CDR2 (germline): MNHNS, SASEGT. Between the trimmed V and J ends, which lost 1 base and 4 bases, there was a span of 11 bases. The CDR3 has 15 residues. The CDR3 reads CASSEEKGDNQPQHF. The CDR3 coding sequence is TGTGCCAGCAGTGAAGAGAAGGGGGATAATCAGCCCCAGCATTTT.

The chain couples TRBV29-1 to TRBJ1-5; weak D call: TRBD1 (6 bases). Trimming took off 1 base at V and 2 bases at J, with 12 bases between the two ends. CDR1 and CDR2 (germline): SQVTM, ANQGSEA. This CDR3 region has 15 residues. The CDR3 DNA sequence: TGCAGCGTTGAAGTCGCAGGGGTAGGCAATCAGCCCCAGCATTTT. Its translation is CSVEVAGVGNQPQHF. Supplemented by reference TRBV29-1 and TRBJ1-5, the full variable domain reads SAVISQKPSRDICQRGTSLTIQCQVDSQVTMMFWYRQQPGQSLTLIATANQGSEATYESGFVIDKFPISRPNLTFSTLTVSNMSPEDSSIYLCSVEVAGVGNQPQHFGDGTRLSIL.

The chain links TRBV28 to TRBJ2-7, with 14 nucleotides matching TRBD2. Germline loops: CDR1 MDHEN, CDR2 SYDVKM. The CDR3 contains 15 residues. With 6 bases clipped from V and 5 bases from J, the junction kept 6 bases outside the gene matches. DNA of the CDR3: TGTGCCAGCAGCCCCGGGACTAGCGGGAGCCACGAGCAGTACTTC. As protein: CASSPGTSGSHEQYF.

The chain recombines TRBV28 with TRBJ2-1; 13 bases match TRBD2. The CDR3 loop spans 19 amino acids. The trim removed 6 bases at V and 0 bases at J, leaving 11 bases unmatched. Per the germline V gene, CDR1 is MDHEN and CDR2 is SYDVKM. CDR3 residues: CASSGTSGKFAGSYNEQFF. The CDR3 region has the DNA TGTGCCAGCAGCGGGACTAGCGGGAAATTTGCGGGCTCCTACAATGAGCAGTTCTTC.

The genes are TRBV5-3 and TRBJ2-3; the D gene is possibly TRBD2 (7 bases). TRBV5-3 is an open reading frame whose function is uncertain. V lost 1 base, J lost 5 bases, and 20 bases lay in between. This CDR3 is built from 17 residues. Written as DNA, the CDR3 is TGTGCCAGAAGCTTGTCGGGGGGCAATACATCTCGAGATACGCAGTATTTT. As protein: CARSLSGGNTSRDTQYF.

The chain combines TRBV7-2 with TRBJ2-3, with TRBD2 matching 9 bases. This CDR3 is 15 amino acids long. Germline CDR1 SGHTA, CDR2 FQGNSA. V dropped 3 bases and J dropped 1; count of bases not matched to a gene: 2. In nucleotides, the CDR3 is TGTGCCAGCAGCTTGGAGCGGGGGGGCACAGATACGCAGTATTTT. The encoded protein is CASSLERGGTDTQYF.

The rearrangement joins TRBV11-2 to TRBJ2-1, with D maybe TRBD1 (6 bases). Germline V gene sequence: CDR1 SGHAT, CDR2 FQNNGV. Trimming pared 2 bases from V and 7 bases from J, leaving 6 bases between. CDR3 length: 12 residues. CDR3: CASSLQGNEQFF. DNA of the CDR3: TGTGCCAGCAGCTTACAGGGGAATGAGCAGTTCTTC. Looking up the rest from reference TRBV11-2 and TRBJ2-1 gives the full variable domain: EAGVAQSPRYKIIEKRQSVAFWCNPISGHATLYWYQQILGQGPKLLIQFQNNGVVDDSQLPKDRFSAERLKGVDSTLKIQPAKLEDSAVYLCASSLQGNEQFFGPGTRLTVL.

The genes are TRBV2 and TRBJ2-6; possibly TRBD1 for D (5 bases). Trimming took off 4 bases at V and 0 bases at J, with 16 bases between the two ends. The germline gives CDR1 SNHLY, CDR2 FYNNEI. The CDR3 covers 18 residues. CDR3 sequence reads: CASSGSRQPGSGANVLTF. The CDR3 nucleotides are TGTGCCAGCAGTGGGAGTCGACAGCCAGGCTCTGGGGCCAACGTCCTGACTTTC.

CDR3 in amino acids: CASSLDRSYGYTF. The CDR3 DNA reads TGTGCCAGCAGTTTAGACAGGAGCTATGGCTACACCTTC. The chain carries TRBV28 and TRBJ1-2; D is perhaps TRBD1 (6 bases). The CDR3 totals 13 residues. Between the trimmed V and J ends, which lost 2 bases and 4 bases, there was a span of 8 bases. CDR1 and CDR2 (germline): MDHEN, SYDVKM.

V and J are TRBV5-1 and TRBJ2-5; 9 bases match TRBD1. Germline V gene data show CDR1 as SGHRS and CDR2 as YFSETQ. CDR3 length: 14 amino acids. V shed 7 bases, J shed 5 bases, and the junction held 9 bases outside the gene matches. The CDR3 sequence: CASGLQGADETQYF. CDR3 bases: TGCGCCAGCGGACTACAGGGGGCCGACGAGACCCAGTACTTC.

The chain links TRBV28 to TRBJ2-1; TRBD1 agrees at 10 bases. CDR3 length: 15 residues. Germline V gives CDR1 MDHEN, CDR2 SYDVKM. The V gene end was trimmed by 8 bases and the J gene end by 4 bases; junction bases not matched to a gene: 8. The CDR3 region has the DNA TGTGCCAGCGTCTACTCGGGACAGGGGTACAATGAGCAGTTCTTC. It translates to CASVYSGQGYNEQFF.